The 5 T cell receptor beta chains below all came from one sample that was sequenced in a study of T-cell reconstitution after alpha-beta-depleted transplantation in children. Unique molecular identifiers were used in preparing the TCRbeta library. TCRdb called the PCR reads again in MiXCR, with one record for every CDR3 protein. There are a few hundred thousand distinct CDR3 sequences in the sample; approximately 23% occur only once, and roughly 9.7% lies in the top ten. The sequenced sample was PBMCs, mostly from graft donor cells, obtained 180 days after TCRalphabeta/CD19-depleted stem cell transplant. The receptors were sampled from a male patient between 5 and 17 years old who had a stem cell transplant for acute lymphoblastic leukemia, so the T cells may come from the graft donor.

This clonotype was seen only a few times. V is TRBV9 and J is TRBJ2-3; TRBD1 matches at 7 bases. CDR1 is SGDLS, CDR2 YYNGEE, per germline. The CDR3 spans 14 residues. J lost 4 bases, V lost 3 bases, and 5 bases had no gene match. In DNA, the CDR3 is TGTGCCAGCAGCGAGACAGGGCAGGCAGATACGCAGTATTTT. Its translation: CASSETGQADTQYF. The entire variable domain, with the rest obtained from reference TRBV9 and TRBJ2-3, is as follows: DSGVTQTPKHLITATGQRVTLRCSPRSGDLSVYWYQQSLDQGLQFLIQYYNGEERAKGNILERFSAQQFPDLHSELNLSSLELGDSALYFCASSETGQADTQYFGPGTRLTVL.

This clonotype occurred a few times. The chain couples TRBV4-2 to TRBJ2-3; 11 nucleotides agree with TRBD2. Germline lookup yields CDR1 LGHNA and CDR2 YNFKEQ. Losses at the gene ends were 0 bases for V and 2 bases for J; bases not matched to a gene: 13. CDR3 length equals 20 residues. The CDR3 DNA reads as TGTGCCAGCAGCCAAGACCGCCTAGCGGGAGGCCGCTACCCCACAGATACGCAGTATTTT. It translates to CASSQDRLAGGRYPTDTQYF.

This clonotype was counted only a few times. This chain connects TRBV12-3 or TRBV12-4 to TRBJ2-1, with 13 bases that match TRBD2. The CDR3 sequence is 15 residues long. With 6 bases clipped from V and 9 bases from J, the junction kept 8 bases outside the gene matches. The DNA for the CDR3 is TGTGCCAGCAGCCGAGGACTAGCGGGAGCGTCTGAGCAGTTCTTC. Its protein is CASSRGLAGASEQFF.

The chain employs TRBV27 and TRBJ2-3; D might be TRBD2 (5 bases). The germline V gene has CDR1 MNHEY and CDR2 SMNVEV (reference sequence). The CDR3 covers 14 residues. Trimming cost V 3 bases and J 4 bases, with 11 bases left between them. CDR3 loop: CASSFSVGADTQYF. CDR3 DNA: TGTGCCAGCAGTTTCTCTGTGGGAGCAGATACGCAGTATTTT.

The chain links TRBV24-1 to TRBJ2-7; D is uncertain. Germline-derived CDR1 and CDR2 are KGHDR and SFDVKD. V lost 4 bases, J lost 2 bases, and 8 bases lay in between. The CDR3 consists of 13 residues. CDR3 nucleotides: TGTGCCACCAGTGAGGTCGGAACCTACGAGCAGTACTTC. It codes for CATSEVGTYEQYF.